This TCR beta chain appears in the sequencing data of a study of PD-1 blockade in classical Hodgkin lymphoma (TCRdb year 2020). Regarding the complete study: Nivolumab dosing was 3 mg/kg intravenously every 2 weeks, continuing until either disease progression or unacceptable toxicity. The study used CyTOF and TCR beta sequencing to define a peripheral blood immune signature of response to PD-1 blockade in classical Hodgkin lymphoma. Broad study findings and their caveats: The study was restricted to a single clinical trial cohort, and the causes of repertoire differences, possibly disease activity or prior therapy, were left undefined. Baseline TCR diversity was reported to be lower in newly diagnosed patients than in healthy donors, and even lower in relapsed/refractory patients. CD4+ but not CD8+ TCR diversity rose significantly by C4D1 (p=0.0027 vs p=0.16), most apparent in complete responders (p=0.02). Lower diversity was seen in patients whose nivolumab began less than 1 year after ASCT, and these patients were left out of later analyses so that immune reconstitution would not confound the results. Among trial patients, those achieving complete response had baseline diversity similar to that of newly diagnosed patients, while diversity was significantly lower in partial responders and progressors.

V is reduced by 1 base and J by 0 bases, leaving a spacing of 16 bases between them. CDR1 SGHDN and CDR2 FVKESK are derived from the germline V gene. The CDR3 sequence holds 18 residues, the cysteine and phenylalanine included. The read is trimmed to its CDR3 DNA, 54 bases read in frame from base 1. Genomic DNA was isolated using the Qiagen DNeasy kit from unsorted PBMCs as well as from negatively selected CD4+ and CD8+ fractions. TCR beta CDR3 regions were subjected to amplification by immunoSEQ multiplex PCR with primers that anneal to V and J segments. Amplification bias was minimized using a synthetic immune receptor repertoire, and residual bias was removed computationally after sequencing. In the source study's methods: Repertoire diversity was quantified as the Shannon entropy index using custom Python scripts. Unsorted, CD4+ and CD8+ repertoires were analyzed separately, except for combined analyses in which CD4+ and CD8+ sequences were merged in silico. Clonal expansion was defined as a frequency increase of at least 2-fold after treatment compared with C1D1, and clones undetected at baseline were assigned a pseudocount of 0.5. Clones with 0 or 1 copy at C1D1 were defined as singleton clones, while clones with 2 or more copies were defined as non-singleton clones. Clones expanded in unsorted samples were assigned a CD4+, CD8+ or unknown annotation through matching of protein sequences in sorted samples from the same patient. Wilcoxon tests were applied to paired samples to test diversity changes from C1D1 to C4D1. Sourced from immuneACCESS, this table was stored by TCRdb with only in-frame sequences that have V and J called. A share of the clones is absent; for the studies checked, an unresolved V gene accounts for under half, and the remainder has no known explanation. V, J and clone size are those of that table, while D and trimming were read from the DNA. For this sample the table gives fewer than 90,000 clones, of which 89% were detected only once. Less than 25% of the sample is held by the ten biggest clonotypes.

A word on this clone: The specificity of this receptor is unknown. Nothing much larger sits one base from this clone, and base qualities are not available.

The sample's time point, from its label and the paper: cycle 1 day 1 (C1D1), immediately before nivolumab initiation. All trial patients had relapsed after autologous stem cell transplantation, with cohorts A, B and C differing in prior brentuximab vedotin exposure. The trial cohort included around 56 patients with relapsed/refractory classical Hodgkin lymphoma, and each patient had a best overall response of complete response, partial response or progressive disease. In the multi-cohort phase II CheckMate 205 trial, trial patients received single-agent nivolumab. Best overall response was determined by an independent review committee according to the 2007 International Working Group response criteria. Trial PBMCs were collected immediately before nivolumab initiation (C1D1) and during therapy at cycle 2 day 1 and cycle 4 day 1. Peripheral blood was collected in 8 mL Vacutainer Cell Preparation Tubes, from which PBMCs were isolated by centrifugation and then cryopreserved.

The chain is made from TRBV14 and TRBJ2-1; the D gene is perhaps TRBD2, on 5 matching bases. This clonotype was obtained from a human donor with classical Hodgkin lymphoma. The specimen comprised peripheral blood mononuclear cells (PBMCs), sampled at baseline. The nucleotide sequence is TGTGCCAGCAGCCAAGTAGCCCTCCAGCGGAGCTCCTACAATGAGCAGTTCTTC. Protein translation: CASSQVALQRSSYNEQFF.